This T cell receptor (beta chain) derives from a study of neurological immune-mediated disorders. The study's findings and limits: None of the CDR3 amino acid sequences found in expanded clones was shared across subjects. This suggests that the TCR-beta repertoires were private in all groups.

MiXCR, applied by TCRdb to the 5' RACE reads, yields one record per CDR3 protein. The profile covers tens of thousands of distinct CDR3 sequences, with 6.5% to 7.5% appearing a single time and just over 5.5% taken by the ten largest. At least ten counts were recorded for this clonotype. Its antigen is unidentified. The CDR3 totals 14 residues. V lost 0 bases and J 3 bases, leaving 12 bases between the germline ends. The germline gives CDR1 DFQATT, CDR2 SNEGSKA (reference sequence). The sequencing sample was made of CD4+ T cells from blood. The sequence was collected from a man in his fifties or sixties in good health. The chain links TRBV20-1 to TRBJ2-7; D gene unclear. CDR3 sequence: CSARDGYRLYEQYF. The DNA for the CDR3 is TGCAGTGCTAGAGATGGTTATCGACTCTACGAGCAGTACTTC.